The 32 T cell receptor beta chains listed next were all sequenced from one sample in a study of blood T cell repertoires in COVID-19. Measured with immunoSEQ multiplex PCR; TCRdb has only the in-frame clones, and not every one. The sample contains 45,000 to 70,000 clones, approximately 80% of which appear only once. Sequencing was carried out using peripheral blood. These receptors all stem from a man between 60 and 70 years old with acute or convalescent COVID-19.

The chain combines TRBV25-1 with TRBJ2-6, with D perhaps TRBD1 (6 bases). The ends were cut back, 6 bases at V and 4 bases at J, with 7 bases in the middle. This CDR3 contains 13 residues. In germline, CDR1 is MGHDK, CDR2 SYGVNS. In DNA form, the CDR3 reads TGTGCCAGCAGAGGGACAGGGGCCAACGTCCTGACTTTC. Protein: CASRGTGANVLTF.

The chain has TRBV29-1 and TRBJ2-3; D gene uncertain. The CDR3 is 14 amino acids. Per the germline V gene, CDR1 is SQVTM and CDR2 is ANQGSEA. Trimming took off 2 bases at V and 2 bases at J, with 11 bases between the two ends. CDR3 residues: CSVESGSYTDTQYF. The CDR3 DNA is TGCAGCGTTGAATCAGGTTCCTACACAGATACGCAGTATTTT.

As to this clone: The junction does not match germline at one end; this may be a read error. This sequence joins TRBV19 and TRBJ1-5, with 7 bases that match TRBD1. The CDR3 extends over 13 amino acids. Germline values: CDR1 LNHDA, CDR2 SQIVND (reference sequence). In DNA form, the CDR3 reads TGTGCCAGTAGTATAACGGGACAGCTCTCGCCGCGTTTT. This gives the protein CASSITGQLSPRF.

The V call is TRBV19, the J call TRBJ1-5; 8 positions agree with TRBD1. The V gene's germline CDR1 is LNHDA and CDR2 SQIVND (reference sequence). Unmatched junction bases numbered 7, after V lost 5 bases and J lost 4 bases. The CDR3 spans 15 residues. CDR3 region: CASSPWTGTNQPQHF. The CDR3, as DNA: TGTGCCAGTAGTCCCTGGACAGGGACGAATCAGCCCCAGCATTTT. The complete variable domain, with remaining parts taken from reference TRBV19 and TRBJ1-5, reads DGGITQSPKYLFRKEGQNVTLSCEQNLNHDAMYWYRQDPGQGLRLIYYSQIVNDFQKGDIAEGYSVSREKKESFPLTVTSAQKNPTAFYLCASSPWTGTNQPQHFGDGTRLSIL.

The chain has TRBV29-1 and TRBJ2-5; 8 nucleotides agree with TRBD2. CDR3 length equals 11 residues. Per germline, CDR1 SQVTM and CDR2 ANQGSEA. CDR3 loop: CTGGAGETQYF. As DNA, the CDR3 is TGCACCGGGGGGGCGGGAGAGACCCAGTACTTC.

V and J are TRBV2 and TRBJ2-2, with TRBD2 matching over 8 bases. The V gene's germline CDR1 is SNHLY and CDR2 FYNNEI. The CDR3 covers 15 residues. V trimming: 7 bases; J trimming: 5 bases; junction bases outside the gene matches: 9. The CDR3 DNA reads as TGTGCCAGCAATACGGCGGGGGGAAAGACCGGGGAGCTGTTTTTT. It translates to CASNTAGGKTGELFF.

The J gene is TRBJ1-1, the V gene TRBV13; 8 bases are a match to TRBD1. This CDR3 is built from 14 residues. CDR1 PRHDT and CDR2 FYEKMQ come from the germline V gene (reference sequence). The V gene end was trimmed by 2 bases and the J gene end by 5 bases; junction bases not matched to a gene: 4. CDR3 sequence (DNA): TGTGCCAGCAGCTTATGGACAGGGAAGACTGAAGCTTTCTTT. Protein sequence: CASSLWTGKTEAFF.

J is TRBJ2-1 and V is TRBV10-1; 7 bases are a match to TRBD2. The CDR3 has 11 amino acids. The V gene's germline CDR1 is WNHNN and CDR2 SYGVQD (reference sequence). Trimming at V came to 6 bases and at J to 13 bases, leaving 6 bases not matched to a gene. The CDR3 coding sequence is TGCGCCAGCAGGACTAGCCTGATTCAGTTCTTC. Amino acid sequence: CASRTSLIQFF.

CDR3 nucleotide sequence: TGTGCCAACACCCAGCGGGGGACTACCTACGAGCAGTACTTC. Protein sequence: CANTQRGTTYEQYF. The chain uses TRBV2 and TRBJ2-7, with 8 nucleotides matching TRBD2. Germline values: CDR1 SNHLY, CDR2 FYNNEI. V lost 10 bases to trimming and J lost 2 bases; unmatched junction nucleotides: 10. CDR3 length: 14 residues.

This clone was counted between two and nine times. Written as DNA, the CDR3 is TGTGCCAGCAGTCGACAGTTTGAAGCTTTCTTT. It codes for CASSRQFEAFF. The genes are TRBV12-3 or TRBV12-4 and TRBJ1-1; possible D gene TRBD1, 5 bases. This CDR3 region has 11 residues. The germline V and J ends were trimmed by 5 bases and 7 bases, with 8 bases remaining between them.

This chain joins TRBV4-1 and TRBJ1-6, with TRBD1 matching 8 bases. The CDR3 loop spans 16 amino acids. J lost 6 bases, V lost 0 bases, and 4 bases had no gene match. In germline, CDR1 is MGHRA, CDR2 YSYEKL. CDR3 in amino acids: CASSQDRTGGNSPLHF. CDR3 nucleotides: TGCGCCAGCAGCCAAGACCGCACAGGGGGTAATTCACCCCTCCACTTT.

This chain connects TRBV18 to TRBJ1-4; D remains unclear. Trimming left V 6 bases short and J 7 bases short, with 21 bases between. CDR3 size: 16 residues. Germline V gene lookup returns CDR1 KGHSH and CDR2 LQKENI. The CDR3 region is CASSRSSTVLGEKLFF. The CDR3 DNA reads TGTGCCAGCTCCCGATCCTCGACTGTATTGGGTGAAAAACTGTTTTTT.

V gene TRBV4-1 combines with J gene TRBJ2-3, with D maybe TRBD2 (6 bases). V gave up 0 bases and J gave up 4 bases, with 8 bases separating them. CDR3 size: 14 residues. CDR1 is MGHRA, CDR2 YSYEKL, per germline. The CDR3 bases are TGCGCCAGCAGCCAAGAAGGGGAGGCAGATACGCAGTATTTT. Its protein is CASSQEGEADTQYF.

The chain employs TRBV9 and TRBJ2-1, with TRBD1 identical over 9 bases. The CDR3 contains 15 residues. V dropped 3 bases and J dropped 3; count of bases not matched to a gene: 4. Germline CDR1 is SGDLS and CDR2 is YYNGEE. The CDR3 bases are TGTGCCAGCAGCGCCGGGACAGGGTACTACAATGAGCAGTTCTTC. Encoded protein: CASSAGTGYYNEQFF.

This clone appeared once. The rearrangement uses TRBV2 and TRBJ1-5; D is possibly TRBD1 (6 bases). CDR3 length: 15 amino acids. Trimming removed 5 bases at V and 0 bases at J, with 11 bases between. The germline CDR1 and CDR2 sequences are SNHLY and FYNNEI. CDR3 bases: TGTGCCAGCAGTCGGCAGGGGAATAGCAATCAGCCCCAGCATTTT. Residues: CASSRQGNSNQPQHF.

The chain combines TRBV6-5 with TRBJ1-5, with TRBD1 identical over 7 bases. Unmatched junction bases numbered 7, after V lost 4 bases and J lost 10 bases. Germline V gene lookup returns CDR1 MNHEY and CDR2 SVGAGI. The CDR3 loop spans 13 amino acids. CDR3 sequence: CASSLDRFGPQHF. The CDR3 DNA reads TGTGCCAGCAGTTTGGACAGGTTTGGACCCCAGCATTTT.

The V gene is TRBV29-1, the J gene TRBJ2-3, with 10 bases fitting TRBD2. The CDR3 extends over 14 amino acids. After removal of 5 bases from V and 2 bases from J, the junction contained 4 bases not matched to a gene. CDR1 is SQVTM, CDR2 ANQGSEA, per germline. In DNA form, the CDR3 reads TGCAGCGTTCCACTAGCGGGGACCACAGATACGCAGTATTTT. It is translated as CSVPLAGTTDTQYF.

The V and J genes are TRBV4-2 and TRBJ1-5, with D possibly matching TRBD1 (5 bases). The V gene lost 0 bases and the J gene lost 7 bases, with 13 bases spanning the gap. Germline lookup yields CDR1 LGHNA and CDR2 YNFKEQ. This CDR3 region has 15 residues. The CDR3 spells CASSQEVGGNQPQHF. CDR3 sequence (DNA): TGTGCCAGCAGCCAAGAAGTCGGGGGAAACCAGCCCCAGCATTTT.

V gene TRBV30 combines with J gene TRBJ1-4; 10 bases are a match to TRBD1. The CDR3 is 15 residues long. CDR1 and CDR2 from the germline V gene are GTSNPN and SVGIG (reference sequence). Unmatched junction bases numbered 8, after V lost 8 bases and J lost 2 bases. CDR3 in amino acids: CARRDRGLTNEKLFF. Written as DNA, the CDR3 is TGTGCCCGGCGTGACAGGGGGCTTACTAATGAAAAACTGTTTTTT.

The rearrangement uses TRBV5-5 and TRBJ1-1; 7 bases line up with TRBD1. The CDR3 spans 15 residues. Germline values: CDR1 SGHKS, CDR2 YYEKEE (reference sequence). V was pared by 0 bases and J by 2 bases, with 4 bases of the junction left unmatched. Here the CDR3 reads CASSLAGQKNTEAFF. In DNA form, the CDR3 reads TGTGCCAGCAGCTTGGCGGGACAGAAAAACACTGAAGCTTTCTTT.

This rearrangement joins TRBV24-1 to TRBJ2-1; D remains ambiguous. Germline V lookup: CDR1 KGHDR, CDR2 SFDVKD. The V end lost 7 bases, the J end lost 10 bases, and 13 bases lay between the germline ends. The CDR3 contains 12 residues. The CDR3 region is CATRTTAGEQFF. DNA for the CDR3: TGTGCCACCAGAACGACCGCCGGGGAGCAGTTCTTC.

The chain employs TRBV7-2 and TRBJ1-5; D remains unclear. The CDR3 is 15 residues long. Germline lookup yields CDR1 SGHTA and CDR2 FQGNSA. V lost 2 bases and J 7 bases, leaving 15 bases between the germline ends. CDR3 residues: CASSLRSQASQPQHF. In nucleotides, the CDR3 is TGTGCCAGCAGCTTACGGTCGCAGGCGAGCCAGCCCCAGCATTTT.

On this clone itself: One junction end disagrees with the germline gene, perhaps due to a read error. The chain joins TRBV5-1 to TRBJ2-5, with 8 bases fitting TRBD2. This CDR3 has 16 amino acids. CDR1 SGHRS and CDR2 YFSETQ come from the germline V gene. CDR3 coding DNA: TGCGCCAGCAGCTTGCAAGGCGGGGGGCCAATAGAGGCCCAGTACTTC. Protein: CASSLQGGGPIEAQYF.

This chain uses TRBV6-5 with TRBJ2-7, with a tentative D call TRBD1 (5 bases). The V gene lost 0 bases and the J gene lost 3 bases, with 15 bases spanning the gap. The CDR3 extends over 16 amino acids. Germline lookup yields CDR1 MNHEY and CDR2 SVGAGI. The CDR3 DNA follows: TGTGCCAGCAGTTACTCGAGATTTGACAGCTTCTACGAGCAGTACTTC. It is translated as CASSYSRFDSFYEQYF.

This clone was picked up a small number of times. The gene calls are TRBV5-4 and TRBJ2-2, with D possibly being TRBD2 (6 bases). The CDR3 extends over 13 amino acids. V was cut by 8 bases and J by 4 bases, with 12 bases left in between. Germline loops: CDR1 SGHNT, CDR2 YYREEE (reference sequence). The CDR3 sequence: CASSGTGTGELFF. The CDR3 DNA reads TGTGCCAGTAGCGGAACGGGCACCGGGGAGCTGTTTTTT.

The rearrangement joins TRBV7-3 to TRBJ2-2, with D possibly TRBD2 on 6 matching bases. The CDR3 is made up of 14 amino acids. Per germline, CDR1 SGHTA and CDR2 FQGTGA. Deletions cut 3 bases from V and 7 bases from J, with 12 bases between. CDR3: CASSLGLRGGELFF. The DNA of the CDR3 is TGTGCCAGCAGCTTGGGACTCCGCGGCGGGGAGCTGTTTTTT.

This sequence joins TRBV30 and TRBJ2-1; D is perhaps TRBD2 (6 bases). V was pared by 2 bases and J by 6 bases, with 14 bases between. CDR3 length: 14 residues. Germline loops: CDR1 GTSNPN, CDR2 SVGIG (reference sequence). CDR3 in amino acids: CAWSRLDYLNEQFF. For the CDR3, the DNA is TGTGCCTGGAGTAGATTGGACTATCTCAATGAGCAGTTCTTC.

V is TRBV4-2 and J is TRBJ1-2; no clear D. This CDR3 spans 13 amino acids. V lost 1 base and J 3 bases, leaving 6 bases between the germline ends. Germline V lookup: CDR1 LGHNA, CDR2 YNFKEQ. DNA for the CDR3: TGTGCCAGCAGCCAAGTGGCTGACTATGGCTACACCTTC. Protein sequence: CASSQVADYGYTF.

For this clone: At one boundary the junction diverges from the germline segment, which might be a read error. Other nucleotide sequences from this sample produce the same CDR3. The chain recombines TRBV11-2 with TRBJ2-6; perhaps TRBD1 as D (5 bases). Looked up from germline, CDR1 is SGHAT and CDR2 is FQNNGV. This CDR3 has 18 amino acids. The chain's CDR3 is CASSLSSRRSSGANVLTF. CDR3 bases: TGTGCCAGCAGCTTATCGTCGCGACGGAGCTCTGGGGCCAACGTCCTAACTTTC.

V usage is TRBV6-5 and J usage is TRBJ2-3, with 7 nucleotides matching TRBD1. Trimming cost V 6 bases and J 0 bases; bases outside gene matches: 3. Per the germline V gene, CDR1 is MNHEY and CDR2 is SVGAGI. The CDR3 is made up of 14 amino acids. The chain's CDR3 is CASSHRGSTDTQYF. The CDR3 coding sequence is TGTGCCAGCAGCCACAGGGGAAGCACAGATACGCAGTATTTT.

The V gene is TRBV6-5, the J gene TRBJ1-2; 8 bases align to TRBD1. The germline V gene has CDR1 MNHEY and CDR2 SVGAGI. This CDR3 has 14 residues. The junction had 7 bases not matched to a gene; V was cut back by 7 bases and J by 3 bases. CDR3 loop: CASKNPTGDYGYTF. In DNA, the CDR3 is TGTGCCAGCAAAAACCCGACAGGGGACTATGGCTACACCTTC.

The CDR3 DNA sequence: TGTGCCAGCAGGCAGTGGACAGGGGTTGAAGCTTTCTTT. Encoded protein: CASRQWTGVEAFF. The rearrangement links TRBV27 to TRBJ1-1; 9 bases map to TRBD1. The CDR3 is 13 residues long. Germline values: CDR1 MNHEY, CDR2 SMNVEV (reference sequence). After removal of 6 bases from V and 7 bases from J, the junction contained 6 bases not matched to a gene.